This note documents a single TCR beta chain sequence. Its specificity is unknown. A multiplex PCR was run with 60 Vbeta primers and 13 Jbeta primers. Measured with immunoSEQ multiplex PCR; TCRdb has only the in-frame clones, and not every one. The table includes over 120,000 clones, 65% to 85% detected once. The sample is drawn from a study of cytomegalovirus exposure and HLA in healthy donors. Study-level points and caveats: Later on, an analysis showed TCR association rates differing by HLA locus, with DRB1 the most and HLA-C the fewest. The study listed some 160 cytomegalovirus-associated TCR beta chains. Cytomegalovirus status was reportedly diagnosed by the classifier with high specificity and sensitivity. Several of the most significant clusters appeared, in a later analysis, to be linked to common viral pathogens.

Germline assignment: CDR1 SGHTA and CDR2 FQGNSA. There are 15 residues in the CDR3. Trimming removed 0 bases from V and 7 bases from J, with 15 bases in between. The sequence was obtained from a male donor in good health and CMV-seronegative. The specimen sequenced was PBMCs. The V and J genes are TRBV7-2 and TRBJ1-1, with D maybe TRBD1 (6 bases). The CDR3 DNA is TGTGCCAGCAGCTTAGCCGGGGGGGCGAGGGGTGAAGCTTTCTTT. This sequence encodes CASSLAGGARGEAFF.